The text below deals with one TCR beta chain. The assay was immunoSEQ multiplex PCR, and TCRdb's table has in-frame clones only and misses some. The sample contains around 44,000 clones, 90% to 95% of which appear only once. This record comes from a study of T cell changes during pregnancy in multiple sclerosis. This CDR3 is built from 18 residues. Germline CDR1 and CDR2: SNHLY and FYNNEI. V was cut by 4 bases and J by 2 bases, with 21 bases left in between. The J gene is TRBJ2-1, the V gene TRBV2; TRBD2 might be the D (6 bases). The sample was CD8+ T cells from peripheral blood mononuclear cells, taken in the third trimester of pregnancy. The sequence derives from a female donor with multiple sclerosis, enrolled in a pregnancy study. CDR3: CASSGTSLAAGTYNEQFF. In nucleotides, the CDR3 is TGTGCCAGCAGTGGGACTTCATTAGCCGCGGGGACCTACAATGAGCAGTTCTTC.